The 2 T cell receptor beta chains listed next were all sequenced from one sample in a study of T-cell memory formation after mild COVID-19. TCRdb recomputed calls from the 5' RACE reads with MiXCR, one row per CDR3 protein. Of roughly 160,000 distinct CDR3 sequences in the sample, about an eighth were seen once. Sequenced material: PBMCs or a T cell subset sorted from them (not recorded which). All receptors come from a man between 18 and 35 years old who had mild COVID-19 (a few samples of this study predate the infection). Cell type and time point are not known.

This clonotype was counted between two and nine times. V gene TRBV5-1 combines with J gene TRBJ2-3; 8 positions match TRBD2. Germline loops: CDR1 SGHRS, CDR2 YFSETQ. This CDR3 region has 16 residues. J gave up 0 bases and V 4 bases, and 7 bases lay outside the gene matches. DNA for the CDR3: TGCGCCAGCAGCACCCGGGGGGGGCGAAGCACAGATACGCAGTATTTT. Translating it yields CASSTRGGRSTDTQYF.

This clonotype was found a few times. This rearrangement joins TRBV5-1 to TRBJ1-2; D gene ambiguous. With 0 bases removed from V and 8 bases from J, the gap between germline ends came to 11 bases. The germline V gene encodes CDR1 SGHRS and CDR2 YFSETQ. The CDR3 contains 13 residues. CDR3 sequence reads: CASSLVGSRGYTF. In DNA form, the CDR3 reads TGCGCCAGCAGCTTGGTGGGCAGTCGGGGCTACACCTTC.